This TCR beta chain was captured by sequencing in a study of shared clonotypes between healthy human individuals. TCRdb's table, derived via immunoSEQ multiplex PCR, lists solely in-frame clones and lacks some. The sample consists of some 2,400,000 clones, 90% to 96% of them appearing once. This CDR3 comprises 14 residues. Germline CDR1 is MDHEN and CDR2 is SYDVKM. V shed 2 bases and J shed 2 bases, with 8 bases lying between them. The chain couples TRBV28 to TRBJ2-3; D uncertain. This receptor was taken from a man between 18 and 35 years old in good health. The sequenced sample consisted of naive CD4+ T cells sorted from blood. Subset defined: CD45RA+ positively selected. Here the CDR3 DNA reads TGTGCCAGCAGTTTAGGGCAGGTCACAGATACGCAGTATTTT. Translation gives CASSLGQVTDTQYF. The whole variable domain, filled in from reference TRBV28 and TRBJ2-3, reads DVKVTQSSRYLVKRTGEKVFLECVQDMDHENMFWYRQDPGLGLRLIYFSYDVKMKEKGDIPEGYSVSREKKERFSLILESASTNQTSMYLCASSLGQVTDTQYFGPGTRLTVL.